The rows below give T cell receptor beta chains drawn from one sample of a study of T cell responses to AZD1222 COVID-19 vaccine. Data came from immunoSEQ multiplex PCR; TCRdb stores just in-frame clones and leaves some out. This sample has 90,000 to 100,000 clones, with about 85% found just once. Material: peripheral blood, obtained 28 days after the second AZD1222 dose. The receptors come from an adult who received the AZD1222 COVID-19 vaccine. Both conserved end residues are part of each CDR3. Fields, in order: J gene, clone size, D gene, V gene, CDR3 DNA, CDR3 protein. A D gene is named only where the DNA matches it firmly. The size entry is marked missing in some rows and otherwise reads once, few, many or a size class.

j_call: TRBJ2-3; clone_size: .; d_call: .; v_call: TRBV4-3; cdr3_nt: TGCGCCAGCAGCCAAGCGGCAGGGAGTTTCACAGATACGCAGTATTTT; cdr3_aa: CASSQAAGSFTDTQYF
j_call: TRBJ2-3; clone_size: .; d_call: TRBD1; v_call: TRBV9; cdr3_nt: TGTGCCAGCAGCCCTCAGACAGGGAACCCCACAGATACGCAGTATTTT; cdr3_aa: CASSPQTGNPTDTQYF
j_call: TRBJ2-3; clone_size: .; d_call: .; v_call: TRBV5-1; cdr3_nt: TGCGCCAGCAGCTTGGTCGACCGGAGAGATACGCAGTATTTT; cdr3_aa: CASSLVDRRDTQYF
j_call: TRBJ2-3; clone_size: .; d_call: .; v_call: TRBV5-1; cdr3_nt: TGCGCCAGCAGCTTGGAGGGGGTCGGAGATACGCAGTATTTT; cdr3_aa: CASSLEGVGDTQYF
j_call: TRBJ2-7; clone_size: .; d_call: TRBD2; v_call: TRBV2; cdr3_nt: TGTGCCAGCAGTGGCTGGACTAGCGGGACATACGAGCAGTACTTC; cdr3_aa: CASSGWTSGTYEQYF
j_call: TRBJ2-7; clone_size: .; d_call: TRBD1; v_call: TRBV6-6; cdr3_nt: TGTGCCAGCACCTTCGGACAGGATGGCGAGCAGTACTTC; cdr3_aa: CASTFGQDGEQYF
j_call: TRBJ2-7; clone_size: few; d_call: .; v_call: TRBV21-1; cdr3_nt: TGTGCCAGCAGCAAAAGGCGACGAGTCCCCTACGAGCAGTACTTC; cdr3_aa: CASSKRRRVPYEQYF
j_call: TRBJ1-4; clone_size: .; d_call: .; v_call: TRBV7-9; cdr3_nt: TGTGCCAGCAGCCGAGAGGCAGGGCGTGGCGAAAAACTGTTTTTT; cdr3_aa: CASSREAGRGEKLFF
j_call: TRBJ1-5; clone_size: .; d_call: .; v_call: TRBV6-6; cdr3_nt: TGTGCCAGCAGTCCAGTACGGGGCCGCCACGGTAGCAATCAGCCCCAGCATTTT; cdr3_aa: CASSPVRGRHGSNQPQHF
j_call: TRBJ2-7; clone_size: few; d_call: .; v_call: TRBV5-4; cdr3_nt: TGTGCCAGCAGCTTAGAGCCTTCGACAGTGTCCTACGAGCAGTACTTC; cdr3_aa: CASSLEPSTVSYEQYF
j_call: TRBJ1-2; clone_size: .; d_call: TRBD1; v_call: TRBV4-1; cdr3_nt: TGCGCCAGCAGCCAAGGGGTCGGACAGGGGGCGAAGGGCTACACCTTC; cdr3_aa: CASSQGVGQGAKGYTF
j_call: TRBJ1-6; clone_size: .; d_call: TRBD1; v_call: TRBV28; cdr3_nt: TGTGCCAGCAGTTTGGGACAGTATAATTCACCCCTCCACTTT; cdr3_aa: CASSLGQYNSPLHF
j_call: TRBJ2-5; clone_size: .; d_call: .; v_call: TRBV5-1; cdr3_nt: TGCGCCAGCAGCCACGGACAGCAAGAGACCCAGTACTTC; cdr3_aa: CASSHGQQETQYF
j_call: TRBJ2-2; clone_size: .; d_call: TRBD2; v_call: TRBV5-1; cdr3_nt: TGCGCCAGCAGCTGGGGACTAGCGGCCACCGGAGGCGCCGGGGAGCTGTTTTTT; cdr3_aa: CASSWGLAATGGAGELFF
j_call: TRBJ1-3; clone_size: .; d_call: .; v_call: TRBV7-2; cdr3_nt: TGTGCCAGCAGTCCCATGGGGGGCGCGTCTGGAAACACCATATATTTT; cdr3_aa: CASSPMGGASGNTIYF
j_call: TRBJ2-2; clone_size: .; d_call: .; v_call: TRBV3-1/TRBV3-2; cdr3_nt: TGTGCCAGCAGCCGCAGGGGAACCGGGGAGCTGTTTTTT; cdr3_aa: CASSRRGTGELFF
j_call: TRBJ2-2; clone_size: few; d_call: TRBD1; v_call: TRBV7-9; cdr3_nt: TGTGCCAGCAGCTCTTCCGGGACAGGGAGGTACACCGGGGAGCTGTTTTTT; cdr3_aa: CASSSSGTGRYTGELFF
j_call: TRBJ2-3; clone_size: .; d_call: TRBD2; v_call: TRBV5-1; cdr3_nt: TGCGCCAGCAGCTTACTTCGGGGCGGGGGGCGCACAGATACGCAGTATTTT; cdr3_aa: CASSLLRGGGRTDTQYF
j_call: TRBJ1-1; clone_size: .; d_call: .; v_call: TRBV4-3; cdr3_nt: TGCGCCAGCAGCCAAGGCCATGGACAGAAAAACACTGAAGCTTTCTTT; cdr3_aa: CASSQGHGQKNTEAFF
j_call: TRBJ1-4; clone_size: once; d_call: .; v_call: TRBV7-3; cdr3_nt: TGTGCCAGCAGCTCAGGACGGAATGAAAAACTGTTTTTT; cdr3_aa: CASSSGRNEKLFF
j_call: TRBJ1-5; clone_size: .; d_call: .; v_call: TRBV19; cdr3_nt: TGTGCCAGTAGTACGGTTTCCACTCAGCCCCAGCATTTT; cdr3_aa: CASSTVSTQPQHF
j_call: TRBJ1-5; clone_size: .; d_call: TRBD1; v_call: TRBV4-1; cdr3_nt: TGCGCCAGCAGCCACCTTACAGGGACAGGCAATCAGCCCCAGCATTTT; cdr3_aa: CASSHLTGTGNQPQHF
j_call: TRBJ2-2; clone_size: .; d_call: TRBD2; v_call: TRBV9; cdr3_nt: TGTGCCAGCAGCGTAGTTAGCGGGGGGACCGGGGAGCTGTTTTTT; cdr3_aa: CASSVVSGGTGELFF
j_call: TRBJ1-3; clone_size: once; d_call: .; v_call: TRBV29-1; cdr3_nt: TGCAGCGTTGGGGACACTGGACGTGGAAACACCATATATTTT; cdr3_aa: CSVGDTGRGNTIYF
j_call: TRBJ2-1; clone_size: few; d_call: .; v_call: TRBV15; cdr3_nt: TGTGCCACCAGCAGAGCGTCCTACGGGATGAATGAGCAGTTCTTC; cdr3_aa: CATSRASYGMNEQFF
j_call: TRBJ2-1; clone_size: .; d_call: TRBD2; v_call: TRBV5-1; cdr3_nt: TGCGCCAGCAGCCCGGGCCTGAGACTAGCGGGGGGTGAGCAGTTCTTC; cdr3_aa: CASSPGLRLAGGEQFF
j_call: TRBJ2-1; clone_size: .; d_call: .; v_call: TRBV30; cdr3_nt: TGTGCCTGGAGTCCCGGGCTAGCTGGTGAGCAGTTCTTC; cdr3_aa: CAWSPGLAGEQFF
j_call: TRBJ2-7; clone_size: .; d_call: TRBD2; v_call: TRBV7-9; cdr3_nt: TGTGCCAGCAGCTCCCGTCGGACTAGCGGGAGGACCTACGAGCAGTACTTC; cdr3_aa: CASSSRRTSGRTYEQYF
j_call: TRBJ1-5; clone_size: .; d_call: .; v_call: TRBV10-3; cdr3_nt: TGTGCCATCAGTGAATGGGCGGGAGGGGATCAGCCCCAGCATTTT; cdr3_aa: CAISEWAGGDQPQHF
j_call: TRBJ1-5; clone_size: .; d_call: TRBD1; v_call: TRBV3-1/TRBV3-2; cdr3_nt: TGTGCCAGCAGCCAAGATTACGGGACAGGGTTCGGGAGCAATCAGCCCCAGCATTTT; cdr3_aa: CASSQDYGTGFGSNQPQHF
j_call: TRBJ1-5; clone_size: .; d_call: .; v_call: TRBV6-5; cdr3_nt: TGTGCCAGCATGGTGACCCTCAATCAGCCCCAGCATTTT; cdr3_aa: CASMVTLNQPQHF
j_call: TRBJ2-3; clone_size: .; d_call: TRBD1; v_call: TRBV10-3; cdr3_nt: TGTGCCATCAGAGAAGGGGGCGAGGGCACAGATACGCAGTATTTT; cdr3_aa: CAIREGGEGTDTQYF
j_call: TRBJ1-2; clone_size: .; d_call: .; v_call: TRBV9; cdr3_nt: TGTGCCAGCAGCCCCGAGGGGGGGAGTTCTTATGGCTACACCTTC; cdr3_aa: CASSPEGGSSYGYTF